A selection of T cell receptor beta chains follows, all from one sample in a study of blood T cells in healthy people across ages. TCRdb reanalysed the 5' RACE reads using MiXCR and keeps one entry per CDR3 protein. The table records 1.5 million to 2 million distinct CDR3 sequences, approximately 30% of them present only once. The source material was blood. These receptors were collected from a woman between 25 and 40 years old in good health. The CDR3 runs from the conserved cysteine through the conserved F or W. D genes are given only for firm matches. Some rows have no size entry. The others give once, few or many, or a class for an expanded clone.

clone_size	j_call	d_call	v_call	cdr3_nt	cdr3_aa
-	TRBJ2-5	-	TRBV2	TGTGCCAGCAGTGAATCGCAGAGAGAGACCCAGTACTTC	CASSESQRETQYF
many	TRBJ2-1	TRBD1	TRBV5-1	TGCGCCAGCAGCTTGAACAGGGGGCCATACAATGAGCAGTTCTTC	CASSLNRGPYNEQFF
few	TRBJ1-6	-	TRBV10-3	TGTGCCACCCAGGAAGGACAGCAAAGTTATAATTCACCCCTCCACTTT	CATQEGQQSYNSPLHF
-	TRBJ2-1	TRBD2	TRBV7-6	TGTGCCAGCAGCCTAGCGGGAATGGACAATGAGCAGTTCTTC	CASSLAGMDNEQFF
many	TRBJ2-7	TRBD2	TRBV20-1	TGCAGTGCTAGTGGGCTAGCGGGAGCAGGGTTCGAGCAGTACTTC	CSASGLAGAGFEQYF
few	TRBJ2-7	-	TRBV5-1	TGCGCCAGCAGCCATTTATCCCCAGGGGGGGCTGAGCAGTACTTC	CASSHLSPGGAEQYF
few	TRBJ2-7	-	TRBV7-3	TGTGCCAGCAGCCCCGCGGGCGGGCTAGCGATGCACGAGCAGTACTTC	CASSPAGGLAMHEQYF
few	TRBJ2-7	-	TRBV7-9	TGTGCCAGCAGTGTTACGGGACCCCCCTACGAGCAGTACTTC	CASSVTGPPYEQYF
few	TRBJ1-6	-	TRBV5-1	TGCGCCAGCAGCTTGGCCGAAGGTCCGGCCAATTCACCCCTCCACTTT	CASSLAEGPANSPLHF
-	TRBJ2-3	TRBD1	TRBV20-1	TGCAGTGCTACCGGCGACTTCCGGGACAGGGGGGCCCACGGCGTGACAGATGCGCAGTATTTT	CSATGDFRDRGAHGVTDAQYF
-	TRBJ1-2	-	TRBV7-2	TGTGCCAGCAGCTTAATGAGCGATGGCTACACCTTC	CASSLMSDGYTF
few	TRBJ2-5	-	TRBV7-9	TGTGCCAGCAGCTTAGTCCCTGGTGAGACCCAGTACTTC	CASSLVPGETQYF
-	TRBJ2-7	-	TRBV4-1	TGCGCCAGCAGCCAAGGACCTCGAGTACGCAAACGCTCCTACGAGCAGTACTTC	CASSQGPRVRKRSYEQYF
-	TRBJ2-3	-	TRBV29-1	TGCAGCGTTGGGGGGGCCGCGGCAGATACGCAGTATTTT	CSVGGAAADTQYF
-	TRBJ2-1	TRBD2	TRBV29-1	TGCAGCGTTGCCCCTAAACTAGCGGGAGCGGGGAATGAGCAGTTCTTC	CSVAPKLAGAGNEQFF
many	TRBJ2-7	TRBD2	TRBV12-3/TRBV12-4	TGTGCCAGCAGTATCCGAGCGGGGGCGAACTACGAGCAGTACTTC	CASSIRAGANYEQYF
-	TRBJ1-2	-	TRBV9	TGTGCCAGCAATTCGGGTGCCAACTATGGCTACACCTTC	CASNSGANYGYTF
few	TRBJ1-1	-	TRBV10-3	TGTGCCATCCGCCCCCAGGGTCAGAACACTGAAGCTTTCTTT	CAIRPQGQNTEAFF
-	TRBJ2-1	TRBD2	TRBV20-1	TGCAGTGCTCAGACTAGCGGGAGACTGAATGAGCAGTTCTTC	CSAQTSGRLNEQFF
few	TRBJ2-3	-	TRBV9	TGTGCCAGCAGCGTAGCAGGCGATAGCTTACCAGATACGCAGTATTTT	CASSVAGDSLPDTQYF
many	TRBJ1-4	-	TRBV20-1	TGCAGTGCTGGATCAAGAACCGGTAATGAAAAACTGTTTTTT	CSAGSRTGNEKLFF
-	TRBJ1-5	TRBD1	TRBV10-2	TGCGCCAGCAGGGGACAGGGGCGGATTCAGCCCCAGCATTTT	CASRGQGRIQPQHF
few	TRBJ2-3	-	TRBV5-1	TGCGCCAGCAGCTTGGATGGTTTCCCAGATACGCAGTATTTT	CASSLDGFPDTQYF
-	TRBJ2-3	TRBD2	TRBV4-3	TGCGCCAGCAGCCTCCTAGGGTCCCCGGGAGGGCCGTCAGATACGCAGTATTTT	CASSLLGSPGGPSDTQYF
many	TRBJ2-1	-	TRBV20-1	TGCAGTGCTAGAGAGGCGAGGGAGCAGTTCTTC	CSAREAREQFF
-	TRBJ1-1	-	TRBV29-1	TGCAGCGTTGAAGGCGAGAGGCATTCGGAGAACACTGAAGCTTTCTTT	CSVEGERHSENTEAFF
few	TRBJ2-6	-	TRBV28	TGTGCCAGCAGTTCCCCCCGAGGGAAAGACCGAACTGGGGCCAACGTCCTGACTTTC	CASSSPRGKDRTGANVLTF
-	TRBJ2-3	TRBD1	TRBV20-1	TGCAGTGCTGAACAGGGGGCGGGGACAGATACGCAGTATTTT	CSAEQGAGTDTQYF
many	TRBJ2-1	TRBD2	TRBV20-1	TGCAGTGCTAGAGATCACGGTGGACTAGCGGGAGATGAGCAGTTCTTC	CSARDHGGLAGDEQFF
-	TRBJ2-3	TRBD1	TRBV6-1	TGTGCCAGCAGGGGCTATACAGGGGGAAGCACAGATACGCAGTATTTT	CASRGYTGGSTDTQYF
-	TRBJ1-6	-	TRBV18	TGTGCCAGCTCACCACTAGGGAACGATAATTCACCCCTCCACTTT	CASSPLGNDNSPLHF
few	TRBJ2-7	-	TRBV7-3	TGTGCCAGCAGCATGACGGACAGTAAGGGCTACGAGCAGTACTTC	CASSMTDSKGYEQYF
-	TRBJ1-2	-	TRBV5-5	TGTACCAGCAGCCAGTATTTATCGACTAACTATGGCTACACCTTC	CTSSQYLSTNYGYTF
few	TRBJ2-1	TRBD2	TRBV19	TGTGCCAGTAACGGACTAGCGGGGATCAATGAGCAGTTCTTC	CASNGLAGINEQFF
-	TRBJ1-1	TRBD1	TRBV20-1	TGCAGTGCTAGAGATCAGGGCAGGGGGGCGGCTTTCTTT	CSARDQGRGAAFF
-	TRBJ1-5	TRBD1	TRBV28	TGTGCCAGCCAAGAGACAGGGCCTGGGATTCAGCCCCAGCATTTT	CASQETGPGIQPQHF